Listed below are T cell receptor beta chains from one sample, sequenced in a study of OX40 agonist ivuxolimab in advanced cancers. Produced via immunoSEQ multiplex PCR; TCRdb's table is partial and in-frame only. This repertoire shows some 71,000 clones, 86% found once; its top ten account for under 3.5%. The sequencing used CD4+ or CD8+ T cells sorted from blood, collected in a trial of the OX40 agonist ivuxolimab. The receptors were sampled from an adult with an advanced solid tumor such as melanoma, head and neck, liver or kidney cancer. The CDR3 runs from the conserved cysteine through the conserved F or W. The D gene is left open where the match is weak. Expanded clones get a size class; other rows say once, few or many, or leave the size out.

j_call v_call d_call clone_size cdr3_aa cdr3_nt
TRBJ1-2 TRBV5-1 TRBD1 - CASSLGTGRTFGYTF TGCGCCAGCAGCTTGGGGACAGGGCGTACTTTCGGCTACACCTTC
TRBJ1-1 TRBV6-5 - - CASSQSVRGNTEAFF TGTGCCAGCAGCCAGAGTGTCAGGGGGAACACTGAAGCTTTCTTT
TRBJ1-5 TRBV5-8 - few CASSLGRDSNQPQHF TGTGCCAGCAGCTTGGGACGGGATAGCAATCAGCCCCAGCATTTT
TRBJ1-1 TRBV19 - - CASSIVQGGAWNTEAFF TGTGCCAGTAGTATAGTTCAAGGGGGGGCCTGGAACACTGAAGCTTTCTTT
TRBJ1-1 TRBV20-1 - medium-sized CSARPRLTAFF TGCAGTGCTAGGCCCCGACTGACAGCTTTCTTT
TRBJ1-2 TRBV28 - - CASSFGSGPFRGYTF TGTGCCAGTAGTTTCGGTTCGGGCCCCTTCCGGGGCTACACCTTC
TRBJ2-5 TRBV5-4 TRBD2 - CASSLAGGRETQYF TGTGCCAGCAGCCTAGCGGGGGGGCGGGAGACCCAGTACTTC
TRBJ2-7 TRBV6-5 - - CASSYGYRGYEQYF TGTGCCAGCAGTTATGGGTATCGGGGGTACGAGCAGTACTTC
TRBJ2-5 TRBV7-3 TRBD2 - CASSSIAGQETQYF TGTGCCAGCAGCTCCATAGCGGGGCAAGAGACCCAGTACTTC
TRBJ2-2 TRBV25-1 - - CASSDSPTLGTGELFF TGTGCCAGCAGTGATTCACCCACCCTGGGAACCGGGGAGCTGTTTTTT
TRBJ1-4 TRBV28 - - CASSFFPGKSEKLFF TGTGCCAGCAGTTTTTTCCCCGGGAAGTCGGAAAAACTGTTTTTT
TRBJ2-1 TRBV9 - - CASSHDRFGSNEQFF TGTGCCAGCAGCCATGACAGGTTCGGCTCCAATGAGCAGTTCTTC
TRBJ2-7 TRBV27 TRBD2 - CASSLETSGVLIYEQYF TGTGCCAGCAGTTTGGAGACTAGCGGGGTCCTCATCTACGAGCAGTACTTC
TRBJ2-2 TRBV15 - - CATSRDPGREELFF TGTGCCACCAGCAGAGATCCAGGAAGGGAGGAGCTGTTTTTT
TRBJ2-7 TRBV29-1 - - CSVKLVRDRGDYEQYF TGCAGCGTTAAACTAGTACGGGACCGAGGGGACTACGAGCAGTACTTC
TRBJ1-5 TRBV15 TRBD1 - CATSTHVRGSQPQHF TGTGCCACCAGCACACACGTCAGGGGGAGTCAGCCCCAGCATTTT
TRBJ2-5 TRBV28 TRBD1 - CASSYRGPQETQYF TGTGCCAGCAGTTACAGGGGACCCCAAGAGACCCAGTACTTC
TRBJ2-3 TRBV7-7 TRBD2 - CASSPIGGSGTDTQYF TGTGCCAGCAGCCCGATCGGGGGGTCTGGCACAGATACGCAGTATTTT
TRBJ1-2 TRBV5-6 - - CASSRTARGGYTF TGTGCCAGCAGCCGGACGGCCCGGGGGGGCTACACCTTC
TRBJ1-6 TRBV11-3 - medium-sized CASSLGAANSPLHF TGTGCCAGCAGCTTAGGGGCAGCTAATTCACCCCTCCACTTT
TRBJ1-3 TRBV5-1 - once CASSLLSAGLSGNTIYF TGCGCCAGCAGCTTGCTTTCAGCAGGCCTCTCTGGAAACACCATATATTTT
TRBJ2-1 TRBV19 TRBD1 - CASSPTGGASTEQFF TGTGCCAGTAGCCCTACAGGGGGCGCGTCTACTGAGCAGTTCTTC
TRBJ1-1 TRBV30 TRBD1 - CAWSPTGGRAFF TGTGCCTGGAGTCCGACAGGGGGCAGGGCTTTCTTT
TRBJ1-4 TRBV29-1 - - CSVRGNEKLFF TGCAGCGTTAGGGGGAATGAAAAACTGTTTTTT
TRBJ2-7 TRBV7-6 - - CASSLQGTSYEQYF TGTGCCAGCAGCTTACAGGGAACCTCCTACGAGCAGTACTTC
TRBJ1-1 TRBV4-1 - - CASSHPRNTEAFF TGCGCCAGCAGCCATCCGCGGAACACTGAAGCTTTCTTT